This section outlines one T cell receptor beta chain sequence together with its context. This entry belongs to a study of CD8 T cells in Susac syndrome. The authors reverse transcribed roughly 0.5 to 1 ug RNA with random hexamers. In TCRdb, the immunoSEQ multiplex PCR reads were re-called with MiXCR into one record per CDR3 protein. The sample yields some 200,000 distinct CDR3 sequences, roughly 96% seen once. Germline lookup yields CDR1 LGHDT and CDR2 YNNKEL (reference sequence). Trimming took 3 bases from V and 4 from J, leaving 10 bases between them. The length of the CDR3 is 14 residues. The sequenced sample was CD4+ T cells from PBMCs. The rearrangement uses TRBV3-1 and TRBJ1-5, with D possibly TRBD1 on 5 matching bases. The TCR was taken from a human donor with multiple sclerosis. CDR3 sequence (DNA): TGTGCCAGCAGCCACCGGGACGCAAATCAGCCCCAGCATTTT. Translating it yields CASSHRDANQPQHF. Full variable domain (missing parts from reference TRBV3-1 and TRBJ1-5): DTAVSQTPKYLVTQMGNDKSIKCEQNLGHDTMYWYKQDSKKFLKIMFSYNNKELIINETVPNRFSPKSPDKAHLNLHINSLELGDSAVYFCASSHRDANQPQHFGDGTRLSIL.